This TCR beta chain was observed in a study of CDR3 diversity in severe acne (dated by TCRdb to the late 2010s). The library was obtained by PCR. The sequencing machine was an Illumina HiSeq 2000. Clones were called with MiXCR by TCRdb after fastp trimmed the public reads at Q25, and only in-frame beta chains were retained. Every CDR3 protein is listed once, alongside the most common genes and DNA of its rows. The sample data list tens of thousands of distinct CDR3 sequences, and approximately 51% of these were observed just once. The ten top clones hold around 15% of the sample. This clonotype showed up just once. Its specific antigen is unknown. One base away there is no much larger clone; base qualities are not given. A lone read offers only weak evidence. The germline ends are 17 bases apart after V is trimmed by 3 bases and J by 6 bases. Including the terminal cysteine and phenylalanine, the CDR3 comprises 15 residues. Just the 45-base CDR3 DNA is kept, in frame starting at base 1. The germline V gene provides CDR1 SNHLY and CDR2 FYNNEI.

This chain joins TRBV2 to TRBJ1-1, with the D gene uncertain. The sample was blood. The receptor was isolated from a male donor in good health, without acne. The sequence in DNA is TGTGCCAGCAGTGACCAACTTTACTCTCCAGCTGAAGCTTTCTTT. Its amino acids are CASSDQLYSPAEAFF.